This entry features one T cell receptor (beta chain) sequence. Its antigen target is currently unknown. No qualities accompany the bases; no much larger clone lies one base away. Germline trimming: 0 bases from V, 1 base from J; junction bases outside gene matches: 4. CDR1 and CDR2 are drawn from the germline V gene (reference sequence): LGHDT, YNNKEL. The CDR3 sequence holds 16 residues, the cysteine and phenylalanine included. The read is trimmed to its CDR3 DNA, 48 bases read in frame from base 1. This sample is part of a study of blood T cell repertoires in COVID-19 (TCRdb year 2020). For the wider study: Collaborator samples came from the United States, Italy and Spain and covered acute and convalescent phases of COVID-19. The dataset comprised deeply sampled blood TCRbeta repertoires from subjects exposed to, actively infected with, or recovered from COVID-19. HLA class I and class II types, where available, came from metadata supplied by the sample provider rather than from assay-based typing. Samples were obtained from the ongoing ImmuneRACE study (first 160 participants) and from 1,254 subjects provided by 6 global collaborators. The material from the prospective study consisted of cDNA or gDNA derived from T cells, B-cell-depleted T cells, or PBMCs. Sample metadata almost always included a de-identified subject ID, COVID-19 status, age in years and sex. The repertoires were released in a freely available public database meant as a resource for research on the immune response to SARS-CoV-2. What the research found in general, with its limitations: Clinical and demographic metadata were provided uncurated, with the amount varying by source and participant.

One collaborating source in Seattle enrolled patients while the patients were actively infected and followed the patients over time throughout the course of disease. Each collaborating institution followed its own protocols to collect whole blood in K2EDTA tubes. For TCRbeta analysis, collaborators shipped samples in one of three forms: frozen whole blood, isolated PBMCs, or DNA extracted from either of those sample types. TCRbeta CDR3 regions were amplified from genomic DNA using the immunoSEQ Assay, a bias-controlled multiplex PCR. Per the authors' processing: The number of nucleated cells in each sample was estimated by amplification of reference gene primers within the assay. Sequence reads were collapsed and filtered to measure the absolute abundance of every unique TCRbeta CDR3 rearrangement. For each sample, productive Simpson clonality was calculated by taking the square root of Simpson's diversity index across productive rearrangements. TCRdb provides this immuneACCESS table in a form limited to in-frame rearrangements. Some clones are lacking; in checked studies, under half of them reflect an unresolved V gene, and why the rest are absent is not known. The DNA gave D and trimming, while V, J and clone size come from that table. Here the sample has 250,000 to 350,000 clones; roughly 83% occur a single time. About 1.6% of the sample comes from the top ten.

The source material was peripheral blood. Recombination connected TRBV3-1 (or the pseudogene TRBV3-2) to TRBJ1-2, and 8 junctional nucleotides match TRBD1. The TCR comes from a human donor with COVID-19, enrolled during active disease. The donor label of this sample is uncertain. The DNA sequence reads TGTGCCAGCAGCCAAGACAGGACAGGGTTTAACTATGGCTACACCTTC. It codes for CASSQDRTGFNYGYTF.